The sample holds many counts of the clone carrying this T cell receptor beta chain. What it recognizes is unknown. The data belong to a study of human T cells and chemical hapten exposure. Across the study: Enrolled patients were predominantly female and had alopecia areata, totalis or universalis.

Study-level results: TCRs above 1 in 1000 frequency stayed constant with DPC sensitization. The donors suffered from alopecia, so their immune response may not match that of healthy people.

V gave up 6 bases and J gave up 6 bases; unmatched junction bases: 19. The CDR3 is made up of 18 amino acids. The germline gives CDR1 KGHSH, CDR2 LQKENI. Regarding time point: patch test 2, 6 weeks after DPC sensitization. The treatment is: therapeutic diphenylcyclopropenone sensitization with weekly scalp DPC. Unfractionated whole blood yielded the extracted total RNA. One entry per CDR3 protein, called by TCRdb with MiXCR from the RACE reads. The repertoire holds some 350,000 distinct CDR3 sequences, more than 5% seen once, with over 5.5% in the top ten. This sequence was found in a woman aged 18-35 years with alopecia areata. Some clones in this sample may be carry-over from other donors' samples. The V and J genes are TRBV18 and TRBJ1-1, with 10 bases that match TRBD1. The source was whole blood, collected in connection with sensitization to the hapten diphenylcyclopropenone (DPC). The CDR3 protein is CASSPPGQGMSYVSEAFF. The CDR3 bases are TGTGCCAGCTCCCCGCCGGGACAGGGGATGAGTTATGTTTCTGAAGCTTTCTTT.